This T cell receptor beta chain was captured by sequencing in a study of CD8 T cells in ankylosing spondylitis. The germline CDR1 and CDR2 sequences are SGHRS and YFSETQ. Unmatched junction bases numbered 8, after V lost 0 bases and J lost 3 bases. The CDR3 length is 17 residues. This clonotype was picked up many times. TCRdb called the 5' RACE reads again in MiXCR, with one record for every CDR3 protein. The sample contains around 230,000 distinct CDR3 sequences, over 7% of which appear only once. The gene calls are TRBV5-1 and TRBJ2-2; 7 positions agree with TRBD1. Source material: blood, either unsorted or a sorted T cell fraction (not recorded which). The sequence was obtained from a female donor with ankylosing spondylitis or in good health (not recorded which). This CDR3 is CASSLAGDRFDTGELFF. The CDR3 DNA reads TGCGCCAGCAGCTTGGCCGGGGACAGATTTGACACCGGGGAGCTGTTTTTT.